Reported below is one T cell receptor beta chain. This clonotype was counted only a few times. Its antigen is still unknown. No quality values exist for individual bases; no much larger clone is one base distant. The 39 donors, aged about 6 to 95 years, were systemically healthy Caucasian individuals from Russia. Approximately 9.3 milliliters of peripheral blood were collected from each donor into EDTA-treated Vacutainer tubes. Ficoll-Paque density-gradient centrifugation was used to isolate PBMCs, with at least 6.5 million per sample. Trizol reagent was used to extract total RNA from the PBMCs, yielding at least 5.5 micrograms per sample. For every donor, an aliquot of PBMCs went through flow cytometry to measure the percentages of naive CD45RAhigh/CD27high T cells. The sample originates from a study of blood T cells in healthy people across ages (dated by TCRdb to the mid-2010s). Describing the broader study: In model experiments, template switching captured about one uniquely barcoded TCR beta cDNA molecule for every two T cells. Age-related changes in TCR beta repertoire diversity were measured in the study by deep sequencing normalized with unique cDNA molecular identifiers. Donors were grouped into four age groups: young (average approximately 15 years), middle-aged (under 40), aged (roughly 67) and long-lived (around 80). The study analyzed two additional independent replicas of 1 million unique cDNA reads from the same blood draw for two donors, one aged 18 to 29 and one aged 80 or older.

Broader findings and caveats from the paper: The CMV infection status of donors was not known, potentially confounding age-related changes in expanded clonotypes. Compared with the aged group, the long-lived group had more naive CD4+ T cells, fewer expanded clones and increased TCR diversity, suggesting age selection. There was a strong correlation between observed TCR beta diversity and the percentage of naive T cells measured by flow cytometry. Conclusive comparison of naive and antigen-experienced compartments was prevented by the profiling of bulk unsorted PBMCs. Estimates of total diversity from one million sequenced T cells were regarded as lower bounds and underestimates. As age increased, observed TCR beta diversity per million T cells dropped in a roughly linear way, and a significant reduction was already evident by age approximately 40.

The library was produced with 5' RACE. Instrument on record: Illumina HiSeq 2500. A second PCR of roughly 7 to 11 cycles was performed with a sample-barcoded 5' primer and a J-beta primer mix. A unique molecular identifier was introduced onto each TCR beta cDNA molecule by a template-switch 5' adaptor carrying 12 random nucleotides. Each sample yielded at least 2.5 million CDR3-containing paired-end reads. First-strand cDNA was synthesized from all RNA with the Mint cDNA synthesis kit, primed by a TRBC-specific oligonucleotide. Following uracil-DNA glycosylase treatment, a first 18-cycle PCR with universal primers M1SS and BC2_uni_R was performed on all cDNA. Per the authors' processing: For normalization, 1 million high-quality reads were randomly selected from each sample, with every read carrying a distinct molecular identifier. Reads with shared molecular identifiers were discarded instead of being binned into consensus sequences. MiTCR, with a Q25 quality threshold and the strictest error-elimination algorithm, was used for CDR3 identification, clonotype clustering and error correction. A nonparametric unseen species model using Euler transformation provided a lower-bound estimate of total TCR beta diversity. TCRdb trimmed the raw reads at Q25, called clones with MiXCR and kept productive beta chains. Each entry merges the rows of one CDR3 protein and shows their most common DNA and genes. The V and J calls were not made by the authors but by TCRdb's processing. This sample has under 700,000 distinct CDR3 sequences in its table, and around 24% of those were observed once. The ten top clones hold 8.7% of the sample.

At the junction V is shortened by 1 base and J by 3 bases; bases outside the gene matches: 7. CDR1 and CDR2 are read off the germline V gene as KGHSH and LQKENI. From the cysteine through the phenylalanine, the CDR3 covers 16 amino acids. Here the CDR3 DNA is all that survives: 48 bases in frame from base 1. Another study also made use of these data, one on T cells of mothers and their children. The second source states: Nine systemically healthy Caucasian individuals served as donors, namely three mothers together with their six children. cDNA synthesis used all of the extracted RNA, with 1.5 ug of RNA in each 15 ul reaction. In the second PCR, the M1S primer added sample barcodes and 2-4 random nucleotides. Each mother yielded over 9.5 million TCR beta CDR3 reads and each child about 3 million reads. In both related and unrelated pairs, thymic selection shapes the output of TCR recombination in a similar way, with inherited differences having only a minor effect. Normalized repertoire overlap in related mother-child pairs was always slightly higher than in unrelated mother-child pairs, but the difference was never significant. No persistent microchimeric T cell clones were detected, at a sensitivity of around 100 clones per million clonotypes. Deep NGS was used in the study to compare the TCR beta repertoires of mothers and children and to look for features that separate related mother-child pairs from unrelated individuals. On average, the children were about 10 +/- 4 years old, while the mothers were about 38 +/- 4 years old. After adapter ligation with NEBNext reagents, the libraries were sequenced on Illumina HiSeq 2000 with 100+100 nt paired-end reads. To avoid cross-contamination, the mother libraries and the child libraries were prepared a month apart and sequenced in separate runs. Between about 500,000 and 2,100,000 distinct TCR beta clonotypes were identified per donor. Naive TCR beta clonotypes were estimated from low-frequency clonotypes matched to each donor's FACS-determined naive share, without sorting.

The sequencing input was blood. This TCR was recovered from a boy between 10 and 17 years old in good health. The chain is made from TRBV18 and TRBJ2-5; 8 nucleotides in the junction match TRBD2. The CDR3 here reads CASSPQREGREETQYF. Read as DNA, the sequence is TGTGCCAGCTCACCACAACGGGAGGGACGGGAAGAGACCCAGTACTTC.